One sample yielded the 7 T cell receptor beta chains listed below, sequenced in a study of graft-versus-host responses after intestinal transplantation. Their recognized antigens are unknown. Profiled with immunoSEQ multiplex PCR; TCRdb holds only in-frame clones, not every one. The sample holds fewer than 120,000 clones, around 93% seen once. The starting material was unstimulated CD8+ T cells sorted from spleen or lymph node cells, obtained before intestinal transplant. The receptors stem from a human donor who received an intestinal transplant.

The V and J genes are TRBV4-2 and TRBJ2-3; weak D call: TRBD2 (6 bases). V was pared by 4 bases and J by 6 bases, with 11 bases between. Per germline, CDR1 LGHNA and CDR2 YNFKEQ. This CDR3 comprises 13 residues. In DNA form, the CDR3 reads TGTGCCAGCAGCCCCCCAAGCGGGGATACGCAGTATTTT. Translated, it gives CASSPPSGDTQYF.

The gene calls are TRBV27 and TRBJ2-3, with TRBD1 matching 8 bases. V was clipped by 4 bases and J by 3 bases; unmatched bases: 9. The germline CDR1 and CDR2 sequences are MNHEY and SMNVEV (reference sequence). CDR3 length: 16 residues. This CDR3 is CASSSLQGVRTDTQYF. In DNA form, the CDR3 reads TGTGCCAGCAGTTCGTTACAGGGGGTGAGAACAGATACGCAGTATTTT.

The chain couples TRBV23-1 to TRBJ1-5; D may be TRBD1 (6 bases). TRBV23-1 belongs to the ORF category, with a function that is uncertain. This CDR3 contains 11 residues. Trimming cost V 4 bases and J 14 bases, with 12 bases left between them. CDR3 in DNA: TGCGCCAGCAGTCTTCGGGGGGCGAAGCATTTT. Its translation: CASSLRGAKHF.

The CDR3 loop reads CASSMQGGYTEAFF. In DNA, the CDR3 is TGTGCCAGTAGTATGCAGGGGGGGTACACTGAAGCTTTCTTT. V usage is TRBV19 and J usage is TRBJ1-1, with 7 bases matching TRBD1. Trimming took 3 bases from V and 3 from J; bases not matched to a gene: 4. The CDR3 has 14 residues. Looked up from germline, CDR1 is LNHDA and CDR2 is SQIVND (reference sequence).

The J gene is TRBJ1-5, the V gene TRBV5-6, with 8 bases aligning to TRBD1. The CDR3 is 15 residues long. Germline V gene sequence: CDR1 SGHDT, CDR2 YYEEEE. Unmatched junction bases numbered 6, after V lost 1 base and J lost 6 bases. The CDR3 DNA sequence: TGTGCCAGCAGCTTGTTTCGGACAGGGAGTCAGCCCCAGCATTTT. Translation gives CASSLFRTGSQPQHF.

The chain combines TRBV28 with TRBJ1-5, with 7 nucleotides matching TRBD1. Germline V gives CDR1 MDHEN, CDR2 SYDVKM. Unmatched junction bases numbered 10, after V lost 6 bases and J lost 5 bases. The CDR3 has 15 residues. The CDR3 protein is CASSPTGTAYQPQHF. The DNA of the CDR3 is TGTGCCAGCAGCCCGACAGGGACAGCTTATCAGCCCCAGCATTTT.

This clone was counted once. The chain joins TRBV9 to TRBJ2-7; perhaps D is TRBD1 or TRBD2 (6 bases each). The CDR3 consists of 18 residues. The V and J ends lost 0 bases and 3 bases respectively, with 22 bases between them. CDR1 is SGDLS and CDR2 is YYNGEE in the germline V gene. The CDR3 region has the DNA TGTGCCAGCAGCGTAGCCCCCCTCGGAACAGGGACTGACTACGAGCAGTACTTC. It translates to CASSVAPLGTGTDYEQYF.